This T cell receptor (beta chain) appears in the sequencing data of a study of blood T cell repertoires in COVID-19. Overall study: Acute and convalescent COVID-19 samples came from the United States, Italy and Spain.

In the study's own analysis: Amplified reference gene primers provided the basis for estimating nucleated cell counts. The repertoire was sequenced with immunoSEQ multiplex PCR; TCRdb's copy has only in-frame clones and lacks some. V and J calls plus clone size are reproduced from that table; the DNA served to infer D and trimming. The profile shows 150,000 to 200,000 clones, 70% to 90% of them singletons. The V gene's germline CDR1 is SGHKS and CDR2 YYEKEE (reference sequence). V was clipped by 4 bases and J by 7 bases; unmatched bases: 7. This CDR3 has 15 residues. The TCR comes from a human donor with active or convalescent COVID-19. The donor label of this sample is uncertain. Sequencing used peripheral blood. This chain connects TRBV5-5 to TRBJ2-3, with TRBD2 matching over 12 bases. The CDR3 DNA reads TGTGCCAGCAGCGAGACTAGCGGGAGAGGAAATACGCAGTATTTT. Residues: CASSETSGRGNTQYF. Filled out from reference TRBV5-5 and TRBJ2-3, the complete variable domain reads DAGVTQSPTHLIKTRGQQVTLRCSPISGHKSVSWYQQVLGQGPQFIFQYYEKEERGRGNFPDRFSARQFPNYSSELNVNALLLGDSALYLCASSETSGRGNTQYFGPGTRLTVL.